This T cell receptor beta chain emerged from a study of blood T cells in healthy people across ages. The study's findings and limits: Naive and antigen-experienced cells were not separated, limiting conclusive comparison. The study found more naive CD4+ cells and higher diversity in long-lived than aged donors.

With a J-beta primer mix and a sample-barcoded 5' primer, a second PCR ran 7 to 11 cycles. A single record per CDR3 protein comes from TCRdb applying MiXCR to the 5' RACE reads. The table shows approximately 680,000 distinct CDR3 sequences, with about 30% occurring only once. This CDR3 is built from 13 residues. Trimming took 0 bases from V and 4 from J, leaving 10 bases between them. Germline V gene sequence: CDR1 DFQATT, CDR2 SNEGSKA (reference sequence). This clonotype was counted many times. Antigen: not known. This TCR was recovered from a woman of 80 years or more in good health. Sequencing used blood. This chain links TRBV20-1 with TRBJ2-7, with D unresolved. The CDR3, as DNA: TGCAGTGCTAGAGACCCCCGGAGATACGAGCAGTACTTC. This translates into CSARDPRRYEQYF.